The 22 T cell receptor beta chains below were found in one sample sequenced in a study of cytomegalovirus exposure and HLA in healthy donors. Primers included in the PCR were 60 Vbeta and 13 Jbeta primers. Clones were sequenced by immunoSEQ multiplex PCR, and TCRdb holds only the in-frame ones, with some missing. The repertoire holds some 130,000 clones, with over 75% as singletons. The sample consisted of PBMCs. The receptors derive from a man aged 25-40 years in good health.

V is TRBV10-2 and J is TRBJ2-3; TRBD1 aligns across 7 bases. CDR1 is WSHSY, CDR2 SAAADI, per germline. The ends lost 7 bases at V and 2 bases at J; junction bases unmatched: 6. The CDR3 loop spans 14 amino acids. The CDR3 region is CASTRDSTTDTQYF. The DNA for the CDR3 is TGCGCCAGCACCCGGGACAGTACCACAGATACGCAGTATTTT.

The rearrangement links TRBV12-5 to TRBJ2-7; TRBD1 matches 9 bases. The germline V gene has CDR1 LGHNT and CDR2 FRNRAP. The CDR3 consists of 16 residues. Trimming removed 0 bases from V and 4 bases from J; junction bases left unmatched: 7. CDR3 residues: CASGLVLGQGSYEQYF. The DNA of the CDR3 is TGTGCTAGTGGTTTGGTACTTGGACAGGGGTCGTACGAGCAGTACTTC.

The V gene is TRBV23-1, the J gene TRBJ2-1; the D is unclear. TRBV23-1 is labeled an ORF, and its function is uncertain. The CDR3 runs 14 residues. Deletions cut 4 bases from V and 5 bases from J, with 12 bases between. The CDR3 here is CASSPRCPNNEQFF. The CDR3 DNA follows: TGCGCCAGCAGTCCCCGGTGCCCCAACAATGAGCAGTTCTTC.

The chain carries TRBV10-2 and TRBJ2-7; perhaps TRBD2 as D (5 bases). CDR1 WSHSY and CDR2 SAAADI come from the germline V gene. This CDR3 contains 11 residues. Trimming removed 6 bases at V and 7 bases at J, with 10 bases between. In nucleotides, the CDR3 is TGCGCCAGCAGGGACTCCTGGGAGCAGTACTTC. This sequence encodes CASRDSWEQYF.

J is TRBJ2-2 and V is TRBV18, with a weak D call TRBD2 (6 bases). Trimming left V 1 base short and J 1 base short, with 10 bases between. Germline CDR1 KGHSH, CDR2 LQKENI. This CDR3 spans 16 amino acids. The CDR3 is CASSPQEGGNTGELFF. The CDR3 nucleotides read TGTGCCAGCTCACCACAGGAGGGAGGGAACACCGGGGAGCTGTTTTTT.

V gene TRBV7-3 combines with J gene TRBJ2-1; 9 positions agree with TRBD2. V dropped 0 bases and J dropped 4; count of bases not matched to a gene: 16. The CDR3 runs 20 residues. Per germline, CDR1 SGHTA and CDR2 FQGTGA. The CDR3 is CASSLTGTGGRGRAYNEQFF. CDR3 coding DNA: TGTGCCAGCAGCTTAACGGGAACGGGGGGCCGCGGGAGGGCTTACAATGAGCAGTTCTTC.

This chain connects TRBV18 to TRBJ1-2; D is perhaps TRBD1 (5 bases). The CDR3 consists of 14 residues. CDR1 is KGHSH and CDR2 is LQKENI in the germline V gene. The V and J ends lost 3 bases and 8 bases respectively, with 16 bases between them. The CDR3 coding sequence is TGTGCCAGCTCACCGGAAACAGGTTATTGGGGCTACACCTTC. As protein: CASSPETGYWGYTF.

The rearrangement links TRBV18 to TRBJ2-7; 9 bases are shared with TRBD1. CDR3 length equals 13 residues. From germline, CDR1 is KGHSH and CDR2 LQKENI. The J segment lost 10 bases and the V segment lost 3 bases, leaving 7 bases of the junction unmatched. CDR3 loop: CASSPLDRGRQYF. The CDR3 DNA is TGTGCCAGCTCACCTCTGGACAGGGGACGACAGTACTTC.

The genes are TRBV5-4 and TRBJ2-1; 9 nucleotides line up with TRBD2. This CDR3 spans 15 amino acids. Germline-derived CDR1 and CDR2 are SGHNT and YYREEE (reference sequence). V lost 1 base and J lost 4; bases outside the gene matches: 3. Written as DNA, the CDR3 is TGTGCCAGCAGCTTGAGACTAGCGGATTACAATGAGCAGTTCTTC. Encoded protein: CASSLRLADYNEQFF.

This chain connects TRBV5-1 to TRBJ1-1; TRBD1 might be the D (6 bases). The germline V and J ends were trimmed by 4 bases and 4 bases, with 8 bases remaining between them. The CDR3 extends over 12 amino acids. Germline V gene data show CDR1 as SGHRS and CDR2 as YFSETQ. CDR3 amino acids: CASSQTGTEAFF. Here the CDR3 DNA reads TGCGCCAGCAGCCAGACAGGCACTGAAGCTTTCTTT.

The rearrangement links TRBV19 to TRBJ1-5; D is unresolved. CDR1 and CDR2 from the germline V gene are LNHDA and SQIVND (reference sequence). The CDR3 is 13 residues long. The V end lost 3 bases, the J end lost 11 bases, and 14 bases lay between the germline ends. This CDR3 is CASSMRQEEAQHF. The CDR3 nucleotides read TGTGCCAGTAGTATGAGGCAGGAGGAGGCCCAGCATTTT.

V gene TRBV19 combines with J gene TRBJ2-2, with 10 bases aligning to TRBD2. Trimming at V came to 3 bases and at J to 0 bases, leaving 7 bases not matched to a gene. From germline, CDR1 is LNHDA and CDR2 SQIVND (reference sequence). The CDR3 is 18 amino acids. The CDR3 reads CASSILTAGGANTGELFF. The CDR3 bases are TGTGCCAGTAGTATTTTAACAGCGGGAGGGGCGAACACCGGGGAGCTGTTTTTT.

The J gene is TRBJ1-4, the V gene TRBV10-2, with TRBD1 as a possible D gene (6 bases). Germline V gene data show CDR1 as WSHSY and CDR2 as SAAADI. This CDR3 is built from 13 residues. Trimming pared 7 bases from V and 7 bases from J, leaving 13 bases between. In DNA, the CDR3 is TGCGCCAGCAAGGGCAGGGGAAGTGAAAAACTGTTTTTT. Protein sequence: CASKGRGSEKLFF.

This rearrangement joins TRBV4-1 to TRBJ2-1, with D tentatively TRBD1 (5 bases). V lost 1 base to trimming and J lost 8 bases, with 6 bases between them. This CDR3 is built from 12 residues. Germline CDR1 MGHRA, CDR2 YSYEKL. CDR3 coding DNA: TGCGCCAGCAGCCAAGTAGGGGATGAGCAGTTCTTC. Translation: CASSQVGDEQFF.

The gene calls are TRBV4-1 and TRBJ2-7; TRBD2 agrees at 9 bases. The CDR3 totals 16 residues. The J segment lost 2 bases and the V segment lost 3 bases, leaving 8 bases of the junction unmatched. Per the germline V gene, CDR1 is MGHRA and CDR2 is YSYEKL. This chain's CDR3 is CASSQVLGGRAYEQYF. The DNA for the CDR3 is TGCGCCAGCAGCCAGGTCCTTGGCGGGAGGGCCTACGAGCAGTACTTC.

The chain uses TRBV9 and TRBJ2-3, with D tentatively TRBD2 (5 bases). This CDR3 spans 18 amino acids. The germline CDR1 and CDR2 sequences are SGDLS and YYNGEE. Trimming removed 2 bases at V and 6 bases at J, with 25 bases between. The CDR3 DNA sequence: TGTGCCAGCAGCGTTGGAGTCCGGACTTCCCTTTTTGGGGATACGCAGTATTTT. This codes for CASSVGVRTSLFGDTQYF.

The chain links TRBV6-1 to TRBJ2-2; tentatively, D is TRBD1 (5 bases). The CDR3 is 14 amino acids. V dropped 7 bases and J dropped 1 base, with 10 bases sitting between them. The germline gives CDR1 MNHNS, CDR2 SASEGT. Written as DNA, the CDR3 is TGTGCCAGCACGCGACAGAAGAACACCGGGGAGCTGTTTTTT. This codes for CASTRQKNTGELFF.

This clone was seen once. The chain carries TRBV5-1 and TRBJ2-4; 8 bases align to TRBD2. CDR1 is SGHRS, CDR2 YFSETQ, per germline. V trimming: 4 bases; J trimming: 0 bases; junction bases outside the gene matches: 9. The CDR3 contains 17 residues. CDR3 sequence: CASSPAGVPVAKNIQYF. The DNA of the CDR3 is TGCGCCAGCAGCCCAGCGGGAGTCCCGGTAGCCAAAAACATTCAGTACTTC.

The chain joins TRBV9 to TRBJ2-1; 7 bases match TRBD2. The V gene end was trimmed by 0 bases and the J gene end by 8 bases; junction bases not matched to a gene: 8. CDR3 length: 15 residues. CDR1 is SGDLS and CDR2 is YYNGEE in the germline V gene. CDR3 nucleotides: TGTGCCAGCAGCGTAGCTAGCGGTTTTGGGGATGAGCAGTTCTTC. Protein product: CASSVASGFGDEQFF. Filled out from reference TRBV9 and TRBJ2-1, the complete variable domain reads DSGVTQTPKHLITATGQRVTLRCSPRSGDLSVYWYQQSLDQGLQFLIQYYNGEERAKGNILERFSAQQFPDLHSELNLSSLELGDSALYFCASSVASGFGDEQFFGPGTRLTVL.

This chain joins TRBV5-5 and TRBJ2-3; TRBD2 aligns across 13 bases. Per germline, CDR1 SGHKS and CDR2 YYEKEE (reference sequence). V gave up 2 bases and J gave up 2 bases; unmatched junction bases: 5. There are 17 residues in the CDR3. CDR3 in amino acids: CASSFRLAGGHTDTQYF. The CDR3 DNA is TGTGCCAGCAGCTTTCGACTAGCGGGAGGCCACACAGATACGCAGTATTTT.

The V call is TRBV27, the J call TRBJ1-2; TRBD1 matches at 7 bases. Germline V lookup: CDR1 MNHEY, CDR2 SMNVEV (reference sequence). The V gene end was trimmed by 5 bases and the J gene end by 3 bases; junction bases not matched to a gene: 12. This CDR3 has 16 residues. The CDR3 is CASSGGGTAGYYGYTF. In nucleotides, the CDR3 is TGTGCCAGCAGTGGCGGGGGGACAGCTGGATACTATGGCTACACCTTC.

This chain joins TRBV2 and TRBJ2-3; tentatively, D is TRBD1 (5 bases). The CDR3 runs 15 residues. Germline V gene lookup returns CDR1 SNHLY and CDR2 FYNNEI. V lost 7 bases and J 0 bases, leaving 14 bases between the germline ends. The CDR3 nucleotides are TGTGCCAGCACTGCCACAGGCTCTAGCACAGATACGCAGTATTTT. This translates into CASTATGSSTDTQYF.